Following are 2 T cell receptor beta chains from one sample sequenced in a study of spatial heterogeneity in lung cancer. TCRdb recomputed calls from the 5' RACE reads with MiXCR, one row per CDR3 protein. This table has some 3,300 distinct CDR3 sequences, approximately 9.4% appearing once. This sample's time point: sample taken at primary tumor resection. The sequences come from normal lung tissue next to the tumor, collected at surgery. The receptors were gathered from a male donor with early-stage non-small cell lung cancer.

This clonotype came up many times. The chain uses TRBV18 and TRBJ1-1, with a weak D call TRBD1 (5 bases). Deletions cut 1 base from V and 1 base from J, with 13 bases between. Germline values: CDR1 KGHSH, CDR2 LQKENI. The CDR3 has 16 residues. The CDR3 DNA is TGTGCCAGCTCACCACAGCCTACAGGACGGAACACTGAAGCTTTCTTT. Its translation is CASSPQPTGRNTEAFF.

This clonotype is medium-sized. DNA of the CDR3: TGTGCCAGCAGTTTTGGGACTAGCGGTAGAGGTACGCAGTATTTT. Protein: CASSFGTSGRGTQYF. The V gene is TRBV28, the J gene TRBJ2-3, with TRBD2 matching over 11 bases. The CDR3 runs 15 residues. Germline CDR1 is MDHEN and CDR2 is SYDVKM. V lost 3 bases, J lost 8 bases, and 7 bases stayed unmatched.